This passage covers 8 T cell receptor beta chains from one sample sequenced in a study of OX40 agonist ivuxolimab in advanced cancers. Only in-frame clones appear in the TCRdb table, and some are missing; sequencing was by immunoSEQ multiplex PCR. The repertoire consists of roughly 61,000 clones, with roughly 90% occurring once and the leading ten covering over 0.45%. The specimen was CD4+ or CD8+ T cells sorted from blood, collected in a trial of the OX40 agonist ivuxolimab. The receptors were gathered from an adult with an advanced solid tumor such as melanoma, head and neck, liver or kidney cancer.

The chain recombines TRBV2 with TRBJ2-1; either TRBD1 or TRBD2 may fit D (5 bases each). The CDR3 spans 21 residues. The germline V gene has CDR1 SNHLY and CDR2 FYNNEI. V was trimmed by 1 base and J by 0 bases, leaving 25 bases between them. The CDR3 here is CASSEVPLVQGTKSSYNEQFF. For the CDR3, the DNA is TGTGCCAGCAGTGAAGTCCCACTAGTCCAGGGTACAAAGAGCTCCTACAATGAGCAGTTCTTC.

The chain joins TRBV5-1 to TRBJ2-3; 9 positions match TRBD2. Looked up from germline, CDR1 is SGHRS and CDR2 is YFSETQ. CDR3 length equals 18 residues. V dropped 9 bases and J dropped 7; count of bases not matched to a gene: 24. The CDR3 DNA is TGCGCCACCTCTCGTTGGGCTAGCGGGGAATCGCCCATGTATACGCAGTATTTT. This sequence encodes CATSRWASGESPMYTQYF.

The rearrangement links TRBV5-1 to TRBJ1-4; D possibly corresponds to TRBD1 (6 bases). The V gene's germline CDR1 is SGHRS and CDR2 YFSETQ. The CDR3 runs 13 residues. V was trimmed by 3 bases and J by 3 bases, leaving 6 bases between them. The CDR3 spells CASSWTANEKLFF. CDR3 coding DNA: TGCGCCAGCAGCTGGACAGCTAATGAAAAACTGTTTTTT.

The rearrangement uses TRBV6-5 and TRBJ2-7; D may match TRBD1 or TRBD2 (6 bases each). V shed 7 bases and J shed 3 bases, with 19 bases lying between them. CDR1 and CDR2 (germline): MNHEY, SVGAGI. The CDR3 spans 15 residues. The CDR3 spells CASTSKGGGGYEQYF. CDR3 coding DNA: TGTGCCAGCACCTCCAAGGGAGGAGGGGGCTACGAGCAGTACTTC.

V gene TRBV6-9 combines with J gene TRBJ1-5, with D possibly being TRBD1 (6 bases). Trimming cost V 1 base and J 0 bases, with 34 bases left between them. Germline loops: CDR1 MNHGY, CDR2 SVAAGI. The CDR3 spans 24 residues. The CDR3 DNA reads TGTGCCAGCAGTTATTTTCTGACCCGGGACAACGAAAACAATCGAACATATAGCAATCAGCCCCAGCATTTT. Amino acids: CASSYFLTRDNENNRTYSNQPQHF.

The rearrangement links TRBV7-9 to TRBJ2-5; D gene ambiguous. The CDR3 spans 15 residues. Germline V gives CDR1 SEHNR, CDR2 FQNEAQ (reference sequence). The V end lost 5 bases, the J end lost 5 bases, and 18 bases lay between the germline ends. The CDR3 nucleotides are TGTGCCAGCAGCCGATCGGCGGAACCCAGGGAGACCCAGTACTTC. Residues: CASSRSAEPRETQYF.

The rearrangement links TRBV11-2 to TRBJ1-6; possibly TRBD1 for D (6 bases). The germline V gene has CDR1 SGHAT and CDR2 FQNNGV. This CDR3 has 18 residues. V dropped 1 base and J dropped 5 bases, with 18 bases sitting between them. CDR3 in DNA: TGTGCCAGCAGCTTAGTGTCTTGGGGGCCTCTCCATAATTCACCCCTCCACTTT. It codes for CASSLVSWGPLHNSPLHF.

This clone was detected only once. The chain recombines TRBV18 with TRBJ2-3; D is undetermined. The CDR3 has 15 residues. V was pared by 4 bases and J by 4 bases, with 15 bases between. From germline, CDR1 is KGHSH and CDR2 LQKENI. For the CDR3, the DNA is TGTGCCAGCTCACTCGGAGTACCCAAGGCAGATACGCAGTATTTT. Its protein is CASSLGVPKADTQYF.